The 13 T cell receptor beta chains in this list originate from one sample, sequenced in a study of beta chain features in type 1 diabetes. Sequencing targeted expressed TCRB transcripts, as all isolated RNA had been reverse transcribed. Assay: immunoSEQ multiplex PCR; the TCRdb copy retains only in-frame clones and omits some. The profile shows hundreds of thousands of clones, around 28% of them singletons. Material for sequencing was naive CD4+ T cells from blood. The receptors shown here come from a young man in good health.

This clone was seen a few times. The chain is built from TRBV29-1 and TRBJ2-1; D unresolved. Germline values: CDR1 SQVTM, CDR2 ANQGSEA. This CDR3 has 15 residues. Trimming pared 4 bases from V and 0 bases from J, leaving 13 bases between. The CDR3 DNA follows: TGCAGCGTTGTATACCGGCAGAGCTCCTACAATGAGCAGTTCTTC. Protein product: CSVVYRQSSYNEQFF.

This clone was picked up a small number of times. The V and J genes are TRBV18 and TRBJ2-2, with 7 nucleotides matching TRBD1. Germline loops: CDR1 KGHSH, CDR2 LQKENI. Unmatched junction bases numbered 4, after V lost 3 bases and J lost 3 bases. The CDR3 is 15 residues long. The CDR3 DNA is TGTGCCAGCTCACCCGACAGGGTGGACACCGGGGAGCTGTTTTTT. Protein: CASSPDRVDTGELFF.

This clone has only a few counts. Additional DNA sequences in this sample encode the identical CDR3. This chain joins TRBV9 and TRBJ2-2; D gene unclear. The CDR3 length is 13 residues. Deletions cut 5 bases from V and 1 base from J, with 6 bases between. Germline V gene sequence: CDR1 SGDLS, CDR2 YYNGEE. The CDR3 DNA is TGTGCCAGCAGTCGAGTGAACACCGGGGAGCTGTTTTTT. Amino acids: CASSRVNTGELFF. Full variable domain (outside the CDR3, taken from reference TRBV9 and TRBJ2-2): DSGVTQTPKHLITATGQRVTLRCSPRSGDLSVYWYQQSLDQGLQFLIQYYNGEERAKGNILERFSAQQFPDLHSELNLSSLELGDSALYFCASSRVNTGELFFGEGSRLTVL.

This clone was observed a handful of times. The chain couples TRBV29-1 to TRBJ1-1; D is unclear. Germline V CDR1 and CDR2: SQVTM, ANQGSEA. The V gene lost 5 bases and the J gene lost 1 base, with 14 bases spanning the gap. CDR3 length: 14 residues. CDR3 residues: CSVFLQLRNTEAFF. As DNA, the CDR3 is TGCAGCGTTTTTCTCCAGCTGAGGAACACTGAAGCTTTCTTT.

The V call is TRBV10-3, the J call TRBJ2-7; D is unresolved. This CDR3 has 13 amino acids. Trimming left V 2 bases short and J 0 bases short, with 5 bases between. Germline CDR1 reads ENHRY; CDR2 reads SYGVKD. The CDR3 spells CAISEPSSYEQYF. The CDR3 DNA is TGTGCCATCAGTGAGCCGAGCTCCTACGAGCAGTACTTC.

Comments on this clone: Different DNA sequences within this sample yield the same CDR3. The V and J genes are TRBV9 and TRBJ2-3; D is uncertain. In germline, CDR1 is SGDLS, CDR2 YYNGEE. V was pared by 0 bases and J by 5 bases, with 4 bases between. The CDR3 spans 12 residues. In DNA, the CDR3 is TGTGCCAGCAGCGTAGAGGTAGATACGCAGTATTTT. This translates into CASSVEVDTQYF.

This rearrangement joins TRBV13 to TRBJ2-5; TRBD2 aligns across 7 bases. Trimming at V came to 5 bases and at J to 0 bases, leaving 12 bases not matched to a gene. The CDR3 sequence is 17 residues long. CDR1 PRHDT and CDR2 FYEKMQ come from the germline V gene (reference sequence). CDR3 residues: CASSPGPRREYQETQYF. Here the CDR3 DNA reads TGTGCCAGCAGCCCCGGACCCCGGCGGGAGTACCAAGAGACCCAGTACTTC.

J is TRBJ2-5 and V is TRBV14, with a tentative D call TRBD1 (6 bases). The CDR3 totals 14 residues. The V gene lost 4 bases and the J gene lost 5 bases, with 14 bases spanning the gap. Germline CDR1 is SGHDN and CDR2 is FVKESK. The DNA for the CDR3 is TGTGCCAGCAGCCCGGGACATTTCTACGAGACCCAGTACTTC. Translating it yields CASSPGHFYETQYF.

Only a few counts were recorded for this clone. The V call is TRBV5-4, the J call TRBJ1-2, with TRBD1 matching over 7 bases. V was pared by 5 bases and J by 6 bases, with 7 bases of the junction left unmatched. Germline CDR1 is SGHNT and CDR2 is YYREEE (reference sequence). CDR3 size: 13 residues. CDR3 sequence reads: CASSLDRVDGYTF. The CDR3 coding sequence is TGTGCCAGCAGTCTCGACAGGGTGGATGGCTACACCTTC. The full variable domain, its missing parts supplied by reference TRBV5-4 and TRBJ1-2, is ETGVTQSPTHLIKTRGQQVTLRCSSQSGHNTVSWYQQALGQGPQFIFQYYREEENGRGNFPPRFSGLQFPNYSSELNVNALELDDSALYLCASSLDRVDGYTFGSGTRLTVV.

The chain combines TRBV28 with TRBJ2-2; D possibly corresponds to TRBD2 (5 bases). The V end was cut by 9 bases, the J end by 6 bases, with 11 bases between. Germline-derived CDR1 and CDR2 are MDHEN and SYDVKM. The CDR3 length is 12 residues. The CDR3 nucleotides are TGTGCCAGTGACACGAGGGCCGGGGAGCTGTTTTTT. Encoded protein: CASDTRAGELFF.

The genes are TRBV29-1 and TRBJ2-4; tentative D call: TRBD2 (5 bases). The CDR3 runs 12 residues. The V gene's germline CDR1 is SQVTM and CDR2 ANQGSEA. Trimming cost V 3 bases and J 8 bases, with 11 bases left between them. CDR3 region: CSVEGPGDIQYF. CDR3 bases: TGCAGCGTTGAGGGCCCCGGGGACATTCAGTACTTC.

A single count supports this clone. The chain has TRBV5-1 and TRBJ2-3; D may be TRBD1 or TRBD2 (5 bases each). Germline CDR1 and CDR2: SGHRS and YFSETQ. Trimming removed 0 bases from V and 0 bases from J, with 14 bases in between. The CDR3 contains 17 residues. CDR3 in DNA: TGCGCCAGCAGCTTGGCTCAGAGGGGAGAAAGCACAGATACGCAGTATTTT. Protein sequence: CASSLAQRGESTDTQYF. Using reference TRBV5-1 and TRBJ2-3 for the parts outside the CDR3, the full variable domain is KAGVTQTPRYLIKTRGQQVTLSCSPISGHRSVSWYQQTPGQGLQFLFEYFSETQRNKGNFPGRFSGRQFSNSRSEMNVSTLELGDSALYLCASSLAQRGESTDTQYFGPGTRLTVL.

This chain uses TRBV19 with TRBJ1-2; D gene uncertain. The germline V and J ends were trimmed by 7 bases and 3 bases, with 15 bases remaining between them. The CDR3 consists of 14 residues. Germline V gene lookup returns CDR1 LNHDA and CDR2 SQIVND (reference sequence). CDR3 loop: CASKKEAVDYGYTF. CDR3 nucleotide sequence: TGTGCCAGTAAGAAGGAGGCGGTGGACTATGGCTACACCTTC. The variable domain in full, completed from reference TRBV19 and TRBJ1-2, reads DGGITQSPKYLFRKEGQNVTLSCEQNLNHDAMYWYRQDPGQGLRLIYYSQIVNDFQKGDIAEGYSVSREKKESFPLTVTSAQKNPTAFYLCASKKEAVDYGYTFGSGTRLTVV.